The TCR beta chain under discussion was sequenced for a study of spatial heterogeneity in lung cancer. Study results and limitations: Follow-up blood showed ubiquitous expanded tumor TCRs less than blood at resection did.

Indicated time point: sample taken at primary tumor resection. Whole RNA, isolated from tumor, nontumor lung or frozen PBMC, was sequenced without prior sorting. This clonotype was detected ten times or more. Its matching antigen is unknown. Germline lookup yields CDR1 SGHTA and CDR2 FQGTGA. The CDR3 consists of 13 residues. The V end was cut by 4 bases, the J end by 1 base, with 7 bases between. TCRdb ran MiXCR on the 5' RACE reads and lists one entry per CDR3 protein. The sample carries 39,000 or so distinct CDR3 sequences, 7.5% recorded once. This TCR derives from a male donor with early-stage non-small cell lung cancer. The source was PBMCs, collected at surgery. The chain has TRBV7-3 and TRBJ1-1, with a weak D call TRBD1 (5 bases). CDR3 sequence reads: CASSSGSNTEAFF. CDR3 nucleotide sequence: TGTGCCAGCAGCTCAGGGTCGAACACTGAAGCTTTCTTT.